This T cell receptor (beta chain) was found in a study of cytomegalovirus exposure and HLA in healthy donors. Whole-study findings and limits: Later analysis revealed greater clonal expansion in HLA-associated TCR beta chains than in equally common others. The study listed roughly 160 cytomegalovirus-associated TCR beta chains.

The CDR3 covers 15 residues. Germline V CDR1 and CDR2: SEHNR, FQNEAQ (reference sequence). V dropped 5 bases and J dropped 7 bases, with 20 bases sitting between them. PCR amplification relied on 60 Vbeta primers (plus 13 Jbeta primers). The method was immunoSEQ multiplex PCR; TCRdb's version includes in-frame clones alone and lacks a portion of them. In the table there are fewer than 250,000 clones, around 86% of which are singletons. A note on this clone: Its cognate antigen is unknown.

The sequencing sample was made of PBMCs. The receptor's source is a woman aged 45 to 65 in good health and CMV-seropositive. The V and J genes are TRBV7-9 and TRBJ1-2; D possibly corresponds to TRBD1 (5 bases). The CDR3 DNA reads TGTGCCAGCAGCGCGACAGTGACCCGGGTGGCTGGCTACACCTTC. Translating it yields CASSATVTRVAGYTF.